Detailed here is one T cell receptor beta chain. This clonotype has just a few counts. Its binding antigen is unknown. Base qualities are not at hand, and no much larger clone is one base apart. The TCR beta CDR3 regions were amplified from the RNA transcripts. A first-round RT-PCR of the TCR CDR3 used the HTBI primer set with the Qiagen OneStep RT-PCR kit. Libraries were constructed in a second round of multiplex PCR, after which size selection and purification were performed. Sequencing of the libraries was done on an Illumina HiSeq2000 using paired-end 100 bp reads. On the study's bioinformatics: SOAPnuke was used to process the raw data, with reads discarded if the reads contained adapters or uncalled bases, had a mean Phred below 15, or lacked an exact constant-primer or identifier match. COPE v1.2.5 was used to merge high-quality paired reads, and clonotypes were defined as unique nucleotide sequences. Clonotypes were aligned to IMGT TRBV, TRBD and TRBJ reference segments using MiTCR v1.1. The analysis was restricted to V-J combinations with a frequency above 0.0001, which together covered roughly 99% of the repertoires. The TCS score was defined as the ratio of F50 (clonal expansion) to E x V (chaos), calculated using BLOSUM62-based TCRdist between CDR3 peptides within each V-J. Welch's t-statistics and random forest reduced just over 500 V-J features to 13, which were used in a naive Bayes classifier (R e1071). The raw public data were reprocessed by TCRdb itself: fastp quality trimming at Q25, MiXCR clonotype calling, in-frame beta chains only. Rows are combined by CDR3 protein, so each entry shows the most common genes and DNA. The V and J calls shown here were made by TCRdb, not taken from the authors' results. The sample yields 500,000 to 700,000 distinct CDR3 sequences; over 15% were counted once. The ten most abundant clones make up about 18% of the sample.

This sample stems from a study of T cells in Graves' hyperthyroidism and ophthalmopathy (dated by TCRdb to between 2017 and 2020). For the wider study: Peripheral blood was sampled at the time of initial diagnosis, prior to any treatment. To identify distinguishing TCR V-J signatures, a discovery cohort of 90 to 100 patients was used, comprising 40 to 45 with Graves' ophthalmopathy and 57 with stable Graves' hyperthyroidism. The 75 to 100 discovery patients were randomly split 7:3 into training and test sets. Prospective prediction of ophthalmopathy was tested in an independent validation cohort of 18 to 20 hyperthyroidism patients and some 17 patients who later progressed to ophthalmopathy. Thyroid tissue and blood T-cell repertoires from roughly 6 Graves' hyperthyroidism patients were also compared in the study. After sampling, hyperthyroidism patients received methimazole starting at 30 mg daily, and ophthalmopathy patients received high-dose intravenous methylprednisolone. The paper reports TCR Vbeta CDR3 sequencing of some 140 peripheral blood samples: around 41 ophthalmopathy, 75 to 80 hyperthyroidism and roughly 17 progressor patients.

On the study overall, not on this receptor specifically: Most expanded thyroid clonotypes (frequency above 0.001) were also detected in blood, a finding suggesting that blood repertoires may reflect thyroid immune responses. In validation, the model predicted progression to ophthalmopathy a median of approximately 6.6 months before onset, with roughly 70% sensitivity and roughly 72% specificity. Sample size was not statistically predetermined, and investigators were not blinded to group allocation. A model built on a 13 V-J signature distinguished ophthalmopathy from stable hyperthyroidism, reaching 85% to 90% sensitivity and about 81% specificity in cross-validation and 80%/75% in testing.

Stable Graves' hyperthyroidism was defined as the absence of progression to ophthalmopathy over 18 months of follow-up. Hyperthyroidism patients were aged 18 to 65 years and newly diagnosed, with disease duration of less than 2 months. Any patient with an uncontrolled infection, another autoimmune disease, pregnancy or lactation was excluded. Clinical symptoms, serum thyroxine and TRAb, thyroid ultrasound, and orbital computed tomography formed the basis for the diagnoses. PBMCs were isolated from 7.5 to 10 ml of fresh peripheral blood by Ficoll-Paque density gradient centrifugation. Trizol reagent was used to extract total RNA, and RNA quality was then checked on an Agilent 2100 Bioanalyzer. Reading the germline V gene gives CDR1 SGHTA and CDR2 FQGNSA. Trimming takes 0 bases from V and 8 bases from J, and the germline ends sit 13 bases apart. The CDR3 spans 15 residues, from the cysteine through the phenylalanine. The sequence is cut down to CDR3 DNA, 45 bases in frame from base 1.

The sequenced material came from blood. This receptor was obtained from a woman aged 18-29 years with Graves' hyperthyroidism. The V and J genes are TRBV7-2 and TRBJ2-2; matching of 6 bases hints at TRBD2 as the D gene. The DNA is TGTGCCAGCAGCTTAGCTTGGACTAAGACAGGGGAGCTGTTTTTT. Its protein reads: CASSLAWTKTGELFF.